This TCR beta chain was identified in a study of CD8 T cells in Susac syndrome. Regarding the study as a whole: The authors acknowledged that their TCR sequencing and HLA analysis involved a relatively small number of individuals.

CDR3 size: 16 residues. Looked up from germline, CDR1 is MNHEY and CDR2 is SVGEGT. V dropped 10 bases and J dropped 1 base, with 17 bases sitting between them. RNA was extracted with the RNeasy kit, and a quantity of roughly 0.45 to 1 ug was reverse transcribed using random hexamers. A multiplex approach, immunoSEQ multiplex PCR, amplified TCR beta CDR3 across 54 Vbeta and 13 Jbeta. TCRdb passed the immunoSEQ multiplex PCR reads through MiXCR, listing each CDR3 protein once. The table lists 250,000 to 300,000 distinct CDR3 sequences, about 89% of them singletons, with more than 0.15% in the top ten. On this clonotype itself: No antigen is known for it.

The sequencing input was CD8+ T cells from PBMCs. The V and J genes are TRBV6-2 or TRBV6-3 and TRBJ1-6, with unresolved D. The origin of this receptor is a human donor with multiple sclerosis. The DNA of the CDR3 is TGTGCCATCCGGAGGGAGGGTGGATCCTATAATTCACCCCTCCACTTT. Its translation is CAIRREGGSYNSPLHF.